This T cell receptor beta chain emerged from a study of T-cell reconstitution after alpha-beta-depleted transplantation in children. General observations from the study: T-cell counts and diversity at one year following transplant were attributed mainly to newly produced T cells. The study reportedly traced alpha-beta T cells about two months after transplant to several hundred expanded graft clones. Some patients showed high day-60 TCRbeta diversity, which derived from surviving recipient T cells and thymic progenitors.

Unique molecular identifiers tagged the TCRbeta library. In TCRdb, the PCR reads were re-called with MiXCR into one record per CDR3 protein. The sample shows about 980,000 distinct CDR3 sequences, around 30% of them seen only once. Germline V CDR1 and CDR2: SNHLY, FYNNEI. V lost 6 bases, J lost 8 bases, and 13 bases lay in between. The CDR3 length is 13 residues. This clonotype was seen many times. What it recognizes is unknown. The chain joins TRBV2 to TRBJ2-2; D call uncertain. This TCR came from a boy younger than two who had a stem cell transplant for SCID, so the T cells may come from the graft donor. The specimen was PBMCs, mostly from graft donor cells, collected 360 days after TCRalphabeta/CD19-depleted stem cell transplant. CDR3 bases: TGTGCCAGCAGCTACATAAAGAGGGGGGAGCTGTTTTTT. This gives the protein CASSYIKRGELFF.